This T cell receptor beta chain was sequenced during a study of T-cell memory formation after mild COVID-19. Study-wide context: For the most part, TCR clusters were specific to one donor.

This clonotype was counted between two and nine times. No antigen is known for it. There are 14 residues in the CDR3. Germline lookup yields CDR1 SGHTA and CDR2 FQGNSA. V was cut by 5 bases and J by 0 bases, with 11 bases left in between. Using constant-segment primers, 5'RACE produced TCR alpha and TCR beta cDNA libraries carrying sample barcodes and UMIs. MiXCR, applied by TCRdb to the 5' RACE reads, yields one record per CDR3 protein. This sample has roughly 240,000 distinct CDR3 sequences; roughly 16% occur once, and the top ten carry about a fifth. Study results and limitations: Pre-infection memory showed some responding clones, and this suggested that cross-reactive memory joined. The study found contracting CD4+ clones mainly in CM and EM and contracting CD8+ clones in EMRA.

Material for sequencing was PBMCs or a T cell subset sorted from them (not recorded which). The source is a man between 18 and 35 years old who had mild COVID-19 (a few samples of this study predate the infection). Cell type and time point are not known. V gene TRBV7-2 combines with J gene TRBJ2-7; tentatively, D is TRBD2 (5 bases). This chain's CDR3 is CASSGLLRSYEQYF. Here the CDR3 DNA reads TGTGCCAGCAGCGGACTCTTACGCTCCTACGAGCAGTACTTC. Together with reference TRBV7-2 and TRBJ2-7, the CDR3 gives the full variable domain: GAGVSQSPSNKVTEKGKDVELRCDPISGHTALYWYRQSLGQGLEFLIYFQGNSAPDKSGLPSDRFSAERTGGSVSTLTIQRTQQEDSAVYLCASSGLLRSYEQYFGPGTRLTVT.